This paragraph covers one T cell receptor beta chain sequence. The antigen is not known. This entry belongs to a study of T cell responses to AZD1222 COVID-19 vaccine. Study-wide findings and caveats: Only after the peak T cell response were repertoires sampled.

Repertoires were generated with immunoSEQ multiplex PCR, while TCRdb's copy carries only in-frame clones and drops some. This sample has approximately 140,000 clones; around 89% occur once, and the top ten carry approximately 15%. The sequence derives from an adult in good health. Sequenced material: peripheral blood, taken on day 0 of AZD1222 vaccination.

CDR3 residues: CASTTGGTYNEQFF. In DNA form, the CDR3 reads TGTGCCAGCACCACAGGGGGGACCTACAATGAGCAGTTCTTC. This sequence joins TRBV9 and TRBJ2-1; TRBD1 matches 8 bases. The CDR3 spans 14 residues. With V trimmed by 6 bases and J by 2 bases, 4 bases remained unmatched. The V gene's germline CDR1 is SGDLS and CDR2 YYNGEE.